This TCR beta chain came from a study of blood T cell repertoires in COVID-19. The wider study: T cells, B-cell-depleted T cells, or PBMCs provided the cDNA or gDNA that served as material.

The CDR3 sequence is 15 residues long. CDR1 is ENHRY and CDR2 is SYGVKD in the germline V gene. V lost 0 bases and J 0 bases, leaving 8 bases between the germline ends. TCRdb keeps only in-frame clones here, not all; method: immunoSEQ multiplex PCR. The table has around 64,000 clones, roughly 89% seen once; the top ten hold roughly 2%. This clonotype was obtained from a man aged 25-45 years with acute or convalescent COVID-19. The V and J genes are TRBV10-3 and TRBJ1-1; TRBD1 might be the D (6 bases). Sequenced input: peripheral blood. Here the CDR3 DNA reads TGTGCCATCAGTGAGTCACAGGGTGTGAACACTGAAGCTTTCTTT. It specifies CAISESQGVNTEAFF.